What follows are 10 T cell receptor beta chains derived from one specimen sequenced in a study of cytomegalovirus exposure and HLA in healthy donors (dated 2017 in TCRdb). Library prep was done by the immunoSEQ multiplex PCR assay. A mixture of 60 forward primers for TCR Vbeta segments and 13 reverse primers for TCR Jbeta segments was used in the multiplex PCR. The table was pulled from immuneACCESS by TCRdb, which kept in-frame rearrangements only. Such tables lose some clones; where checked, under half of the loss comes from unresolved V genes, and the rest has no known cause. The sample table shows approximately 170,000 clones, and around 85% are seen once. The ten most abundant clones make up 1% to 1.5% of the sample. The sample comprised PBMCs. Receptors originate from a man aged 50 to 60 in good health and CMV-seropositive.

V and J are TRBV6-1 and TRBJ1-5, with D maybe TRBD1 (5 bases). The V gene lost 4 bases and the J gene lost 5 bases, with 12 bases spanning the gap. Germline CDR1 is MNHNS and CDR2 is SASEGT. The length of the CDR3 is 14 residues. The CDR3 bases are TGTGCCAGCAGTGGGGGGGTAGCCGATCAGCCCCAGCATTTT. Protein product: CASSGGVADQPQHF.

The sample holds a few counts of this clone. The rearrangement links TRBV6-5 to TRBJ1-1; the D gene is possibly TRBD1 (6 bases). The germline gives CDR1 MNHEY, CDR2 SVGAGI. CDR3 size: 15 residues. Trimming shortened V by 2 bases and J by 0 bases, and 10 bases separated the two germline ends. The CDR3 DNA reads as TGTGCCAGCAGTTACACACGGGACATGAACACTGAAGCTTTCTTT. Its translation is CASSYTRDMNTEAFF.

The chain couples TRBV5-4 to TRBJ1-1, with 7 bases matching TRBD1. The germline gives CDR1 SGHNT, CDR2 YYREEE (reference sequence). Trimming removed 8 bases from V and 0 bases from J; junction bases left unmatched: 10. The CDR3 has 15 residues. CDR3 amino acids: CASSRQGRVNTEAFF. In DNA, the CDR3 is TGTGCCAGTTCGAGACAGGGACGGGTGAACACTGAAGCTTTCTTT.

This chain uses TRBV5-1 with TRBJ2-2; no clear D. Per the germline V gene, CDR1 is SGHRS and CDR2 is YFSETQ. Trimming shortened V by 6 bases and J by 3 bases, and 15 bases separated the two germline ends. The CDR3 is 15 residues long. The CDR3 protein is CASMATIVDTGELFF. The CDR3 DNA follows: TGCGCCAGCATGGCCACCATCGTTGACACCGGGGAGCTGTTTTTT.

The chain combines TRBV5-6 with TRBJ2-2; TRBD1 matches 11 bases. Germline CDR1 SGHDT, CDR2 YYEEEE. The CDR3 has 16 residues. V dropped 3 bases and J dropped 0; count of bases not matched to a gene: 1. Written as DNA, the CDR3 is TGTGCCAGCAGCTGGACAGGGGGCGCGAACACCGGGGAGCTGTTTTTT. This translates into CASSWTGGANTGELFF.

The J gene is TRBJ1-5, the V gene TRBV6-6; D is ambiguous. Germline V gives CDR1 MNHNY, CDR2 SVGAGI (reference sequence). V was trimmed by 2 bases and J by 4 bases, leaving 9 bases between them. The CDR3 is made up of 14 amino acids. The chain's CDR3 is CASSYGGSNQPQHF. The CDR3 DNA reads as TGTGCCAGCAGTTACGGAGGGTCAAATCAGCCCCAGCATTTT.

V usage is TRBV29-1 and J usage is TRBJ1-1; D is possibly TRBD1 (5 bases). This CDR3 region has 11 residues. Germline CDR1 SQVTM, CDR2 ANQGSEA. The V end was cut by 6 bases, the J end by 8 bases, with 13 bases between. The CDR3 is CSVWDFREAFF. DNA of the CDR3: TGCAGCGTCTGGGACTTTCGGGAAGCTTTCTTT.

The rearrangement uses TRBV2 and TRBJ2-7, with TRBD1 matching 9 bases. V lost 4 bases and J lost 6; bases outside the gene matches: 7. This CDR3 is built from 14 residues. Germline V gives CDR1 SNHLY, CDR2 FYNNEI. The CDR3 DNA reads as TGTGCCAGCAGTGCAGAGACAGGGGGAGCCGAGCAGTACTTC. Amino acid sequence: CASSAETGGAEQYF.

The chain recombines TRBV7-2 with TRBJ2-2, with 10 bases identical to TRBD2. The germline V gene has CDR1 SGHTA and CDR2 FQGNSA. V shed 5 bases, J shed 4 bases, and the junction held 7 bases outside the gene matches. This CDR3 comprises 16 residues. The CDR3 reads CASSPRAGGTTGELFF. In nucleotides, the CDR3 is TGTGCCAGCAGCCCACGAGCGGGAGGGACCACCGGGGAGCTGTTTTTT.

The CDR3 DNA is TGTGCCAGCTCACCACCAGGTTCCGCGGGCACCGGGGAGCTGTTTTTT. Residues: CASSPPGSAGTGELFF. The chain combines TRBV18 with TRBJ2-2, with D perhaps matching TRBD2 (5 bases). This CDR3 region has 16 residues. Per germline, CDR1 KGHSH and CDR2 LQKENI. V shed 0 bases and J shed 4 bases, with 12 bases lying between them.